The clone carrying this TCR beta chain was detected many times. Its antigen is as yet unknown. This sample stems from a study of glioma-infiltrating T cells. Using RNA template, CDR3s of TCR alpha and beta were amplified with iRepertoire arm-PCR. Tissue mRNA or PBMC total RNA, roughly 90-450 ng, went into one-step reverse transcription and amplification. TCRdb reanalysed the multiplex PCR reads using MiXCR and keeps one entry per CDR3 protein. This table holds approximately 6,100 distinct CDR3 sequences, 35% to 50% found once. Notes on the study in general: Very few CDR3 sequences were shared between tissue and blood. Gliomas, especially low-grade, showed above-expected tissue-blood divergence; non-neoplastic patients showed below.

The CDR3 loop spans 16 amino acids. The V gene's germline CDR1 is SQVTM and CDR2 ANQGSEA. The V and J ends lost 3 bases and 2 bases, in that order; junction bases with no gene match: 11. This rearrangement joins TRBV29-1 to TRBJ2-3; 7 bases agree with TRBD1. The source of this sequence is a human donor with low-grade glioma or glioblastoma, undergoing nonglioma brain surgery, or in good health (not recorded which). Sequenced: glioma tissue, nonneoplastic brain tissue, or PBMCs (not recorded which). The DNA of the CDR3 is TGCAGCGTTGACGGGCCGAGGGACAGCATCACAGATACGCAGTATTTT. Its protein is CSVDGPRDSITDTQYF.